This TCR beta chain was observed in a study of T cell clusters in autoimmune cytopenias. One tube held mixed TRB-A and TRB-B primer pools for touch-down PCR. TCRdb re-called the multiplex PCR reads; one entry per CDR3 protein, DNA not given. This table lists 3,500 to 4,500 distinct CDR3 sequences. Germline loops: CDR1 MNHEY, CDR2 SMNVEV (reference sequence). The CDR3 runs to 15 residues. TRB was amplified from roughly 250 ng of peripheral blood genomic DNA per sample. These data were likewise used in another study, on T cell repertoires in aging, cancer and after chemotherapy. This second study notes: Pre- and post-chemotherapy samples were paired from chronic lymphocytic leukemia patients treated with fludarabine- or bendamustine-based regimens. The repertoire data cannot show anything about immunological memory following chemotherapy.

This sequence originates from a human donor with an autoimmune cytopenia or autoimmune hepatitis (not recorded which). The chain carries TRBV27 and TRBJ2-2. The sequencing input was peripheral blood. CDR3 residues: CASSWGLANTGELFF.